This T cell receptor beta chain is drawn from a study of early T cells in non-severe SARS-CoV-2 infection. Study details: Bulk RNA taken from unsorted whole blood was sequenced, leaving chains unpaired.

General observations from the study: Lookups in VDJdb leaned toward anti-spike CD8 responses and missed private and CD4 specificities.

This clonotype occurred many times. Its antigen is not identified. Unique molecular identifiers tagged individual cDNA molecules. TCRdb passed the 5' RACE reads through MiXCR, listing each CDR3 protein once. The data show about 30,000 distinct CDR3 sequences, with around 4.2% seen just once and roughly 8.2% held by the top ten. This TCR came from an adult who was a healthcare worker with PCR-confirmed SARS-CoV-2 infection or an uninfected control (not recorded which). The sample taken for sequencing was whole blood.

The CDR3 DNA is TGTGCCAGTAGTATCATCCCGAACAATGAGCAGTTCTTC. Protein: CASSIIPNNEQFF. This chain connects TRBV19 to TRBJ2-1, with D unclear. Germline assignment: CDR1 LNHDA and CDR2 SQIVND (reference sequence). The CDR3 sequence is 13 residues long. Trimming removed 3 bases at V and 5 bases at J, with 8 bases between.